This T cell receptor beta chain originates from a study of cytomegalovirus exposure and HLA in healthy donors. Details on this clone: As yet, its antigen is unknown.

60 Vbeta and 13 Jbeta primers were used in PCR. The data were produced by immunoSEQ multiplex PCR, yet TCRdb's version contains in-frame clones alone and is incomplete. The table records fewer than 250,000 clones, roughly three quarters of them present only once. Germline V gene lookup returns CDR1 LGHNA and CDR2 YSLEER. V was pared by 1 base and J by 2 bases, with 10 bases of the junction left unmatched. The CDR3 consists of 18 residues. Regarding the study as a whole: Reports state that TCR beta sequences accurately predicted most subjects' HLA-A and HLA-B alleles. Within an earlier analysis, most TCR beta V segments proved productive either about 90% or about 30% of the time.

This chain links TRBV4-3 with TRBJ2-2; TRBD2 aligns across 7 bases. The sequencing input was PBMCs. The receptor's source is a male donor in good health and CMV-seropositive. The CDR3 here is CASSQGLTGGKNTGELFF. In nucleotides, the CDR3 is TGCGCCAGCAGCCAAGGTCTGACGGGGGGTAAAAACACCGGGGAGCTGTTTTTT.